What follows is one T cell receptor (beta chain) and its context. This entry is derived from a study of blood T cell repertoires in COVID-19. Looking at the study overall: Samples representing acute and convalescent COVID-19 were sourced from the United States, Italy and Spain. T cells, B-cell-depleted T cells, or PBMCs supplied cDNA or gDNA.

V was pared by 4 bases and J by 13 bases, with 7 bases of the junction left unmatched. This CDR3 has 12 residues. In the original processing: For nucleated cells, counts were estimated from reference gene primer amplification. Data came from immunoSEQ multiplex PCR; TCRdb stores just in-frame clones and leaves some out. For V, J and clone size, that table is used; D and trimming come from the DNA. Among about 46,000 clones listed, about 80% were seen once. This chain joins TRBV12-3 or TRBV12-4 and TRBJ2-1; 7 positions match TRBD2. The sequenced material came from peripheral blood. This TCR was sampled from a man aged 55 to 69 with acute or convalescent COVID-19. The CDR3 reads CASSSSGTKQFF. The CDR3 DNA follows: TGTGCCAGCAGTTCTTCCGGGACTAAACAGTTCTTC.